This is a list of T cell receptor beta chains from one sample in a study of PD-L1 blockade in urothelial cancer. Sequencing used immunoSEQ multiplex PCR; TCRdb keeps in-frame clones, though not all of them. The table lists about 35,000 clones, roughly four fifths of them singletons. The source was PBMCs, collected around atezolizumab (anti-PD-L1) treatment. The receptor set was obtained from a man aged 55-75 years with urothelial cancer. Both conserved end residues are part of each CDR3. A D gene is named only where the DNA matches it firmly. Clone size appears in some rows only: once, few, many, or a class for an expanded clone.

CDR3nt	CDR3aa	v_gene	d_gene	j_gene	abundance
TGTGCCAGCAGCTTGATTCTAGCGGGACAGAGTAATTCACCCCTCCACTTT	CASSLILAGQSNSPLHF	TRBV5-6	TRBD1	TRBJ1-6	-
TGTGCCATCAGTGAGGACTTCACTGAAGCTTTCTTT	CAISEDFTEAFF	TRBV10-3	-	TRBJ1-1	-
TGTGCCAGCATTGAACTAGCGGGGGCCCCCGCCTACGAGCAGTACTTC	CASIELAGAPAYEQYF	TRBV6-1	TRBD2	TRBJ2-7	-
TGTGCCAGCGAGCGGGGGCGGCAAGAGACCCAGTACTTC	CASERGRQETQYF	TRBV28	TRBD2	TRBJ2-5	-
TGTGCCGGCAACCTTATCCGGAGCAATGAGCAGTTCTTC	CAGNLIRSNEQFF	TRBV2	-	TRBJ2-1	few
TGTGCCAGCAGCTTGGAACCGACAGGGGGCTCTGAAGCTTTCTTT	CASSLEPTGGSEAFF	TRBV5-5	TRBD1	TRBJ1-1	few
TGTGCCAGCGGTATCCGGCGGGCCAACGAAGGAAACACCATATATTTT	CASGIRRANEGNTIYF	TRBV19	-	TRBJ1-3	-
TGTGCCAGTGAACGCGAGGGGGCTGAAAAACTGTTTTTT	CASEREGAEKLFF	TRBV19	TRBD1	TRBJ1-4	-
TGTGCCAGCAGAGGAACAGGGGTCAATGAGCAGTTCTTC	CASRGTGVNEQFF	TRBV6-1	TRBD1	TRBJ2-1	once
TGTGCCAGCAGCCCTGCGGGGATTGGGAATTCACCCCTCCACTTT	CASSPAGIGNSPLHF	TRBV28	-	TRBJ1-6	-
TGCGCCAGCAGCTTGGGTGGAGGAAGCACAGATACGCAGTATTTT	CASSLGGGSTDTQYF	TRBV5-1	-	TRBJ2-3	-
TGCGCCAGCAGCTTGATCAGTTACGAGCAGTACTTC	CASSLISYEQYF	TRBV4-1	-	TRBJ2-7	-
TGTGCCAGCAGCCAACAAGCCGGGGAGCTGTTTTTT	CASSQQAGELFF	TRBV11-2	-	TRBJ2-2	-
TGTGCCAGCAGCATATGGGGAATTCGGGACAGAAATGAAAAACTGTTTTTT	CASSIWGIRDRNEKLFF	TRBV27	TRBD1	TRBJ1-4	-
TGTGCCAGTAGTAAAAGACCGGGACAGGCGGCATATAGCAATCAGCCCCAGCATTTT	CASSKRPGQAAYSNQPQHF	TRBV19	TRBD1	TRBJ1-5	-
TGTGCCAGCAGCCCCTGGGGCTGGAACACTGAAGCTTTCTTT	CASSPWGWNTEAFF	TRBV7-2	-	TRBJ1-1	-
TGCAGCGCCATACAGGGAACCTACGAGCAGTACTTC	CSAIQGTYEQYF	TRBV29-1	-	TRBJ2-7	-
TGTGCCAGTCGGGGGGAAACAGGTTCACCCCTCCACTTT	CASRGETGSPLHF	TRBV19	-	TRBJ1-6	-
TGTGCCAGCAGTTCATCGGGGGGGGCACTTGAAGCTTTCTTT	CASSSSGGALEAFF	TRBV6-6	-	TRBJ1-1	-
TGTGCTAGCAGCTTAGGGACTAAGTCCGGGCAGACCCAGTACTTC	CASSLGTKSGQTQYF	TRBV7-7	TRBD2	TRBJ2-5	-
TGTGCCAGCAGCTTGGCCTATGCGCGGGGGATCGATGAGCAGTTCTTC	CASSLAYARGIDEQFF	TRBV5-4	TRBD2	TRBJ2-1	-
TGTGCCAGCAGCTTAGGGGAGGGCCCATTGGACACCTTC	CASSLGEGPLDTF	TRBV2	-	TRBJ1-2	few
TGTGCCAGCAGCTTAAGGGACAGGGGTCGGTTCTTC	CASSLRDRGRFF	TRBV5-6	TRBD1	TRBJ2-1	once
TGTGCCAGCCTCGACAGGGCCGGCGGAAACACCATATATTTT	CASLDRAGGNTIYF	TRBV18	TRBD1	TRBJ1-3	-
TGTGCCAGCAGCCAGGAGGGACAGGGGAGCAATCAGCCCCAGCATTTT	CASSQEGQGSNQPQHF	TRBV4-2	TRBD1	TRBJ1-5	-
TGCAGTGCTAGGAGCGCAGTCCTCCACTTT	CSARSAVLHF	TRBV20-1	-	TRBJ1-6	-
TGTGCCAGTGGCGGGGGGGGCTCCTACAATGAGCAGTTCTTC	CASGGGGSYNEQFF	TRBV28	TRBD2	TRBJ2-1	-
TGTGCCAGCAGGGACCTGACTAGCGGGGGGACAGATACGCAGTATTTT	CASRDLTSGGTDTQYF	TRBV2	TRBD2	TRBJ2-3	once
TGTGCCAGCAGTCCGACTAGCGGGGCACGGGGAGAGACCCAGTACTTC	CASSPTSGARGETQYF	TRBV7-2	TRBD2	TRBJ2-5	-
TGTGCCAGCAGCAAAGATCCGGGACAGGGGGATTCGGGGGAAAAACTGTTTTTT	CASSKDPGQGDSGEKLFF	TRBV21-1	-	TRBJ1-4	-
TGTGCCAGCGCAAGTCAGGGGCAAGAGACCCAGTACTTC	CASASQGQETQYF	TRBV5-6	-	TRBJ2-5	few
TGTGCCAGCAGTTTCGGGACAGCGAACACTGAAGCTTTCTTT	CASSFGTANTEAFF	TRBV28	TRBD1	TRBJ1-1	-
TGTGCCAGCAGACTAGGGGGGAACACCGGGGAGCTGTTTTTT	CASRLGGNTGELFF	TRBV6-5	-	TRBJ2-2	-
TGTGCCAGCAGCTTCCAGGGTGTCGAGCAGTACTTC	CASSFQGVEQYF	TRBV5-6	-	TRBJ2-7	few
TGTGCCAGCAGTTACCCCGACAGGGGAGGGCATGAAAAACTGTTTTTT	CASSYPDRGGHEKLFF	TRBV6-6	TRBD1	TRBJ1-4	-
TGTGCCAGCAGCCGAACAACAGGGGCTCGCCTCCATGAGCAGTTCTTC	CASSRTTGARLHEQFF	TRBV2	TRBD1	TRBJ2-1	-
TGTGCCAGCAGCCCCTTACAGGGGCTCTCTGGAAACACCATATATTTT	CASSPLQGLSGNTIYF	TRBV7-9	TRBD1	TRBJ1-3	-
TGTGCCAGCAGCCAGGGGGGCACTAGCACAGATACGCAGTATTTT	CASSQGGTSTDTQYF	TRBV7-6	-	TRBJ2-3	-
TGTGCCAGCAGCGTAGCGGGGGGCACAGATACGCAGTATTTT	CASSVAGGTDTQYF	TRBV5-4	TRBD2	TRBJ2-3	-
TGTGCCAGCAGTGACCCGGGGGGCCGCGCCCATGAGCAGTTCTTC	CASSDPGGRAHEQFF	TRBV6-1	-	TRBJ2-1	-
TGCGCCAGCAGCCCACGGGAGACAGACAGTATTACGAGCCATGAGCAGTTCTTC	CASSPRETDSITSHEQFF	TRBV4-1	-	TRBJ2-1	-
TGTGCCAGCAGCGCGGGACAGGGGGGCTCCTACGAGCAGTACTTC	CASSAGQGGSYEQYF	TRBV9	TRBD1	TRBJ2-7	medium-sized
TGTGCCAGCAGCCCTAGCGGGGGCGGGCAAGAGACCCAGTACTTC	CASSPSGGGQETQYF	TRBV7-9	TRBD2	TRBJ2-5	-
TGTGCCAGCAGCTTGGGGACAGGGGATGGCTACACCTTC	CASSLGTGDGYTF	TRBV5-4	TRBD1	TRBJ1-2	-
TGTGCCAGCAGGGACGGGACAGCGAACACCGGGGAGCTGTTTTTT	CASRDGTANTGELFF	TRBV2	TRBD1	TRBJ2-2	-
TGTGCCAGCGGGTCAGGGGTAAATAGCAATCAGCCCCAGCATTTT	CASGSGVNSNQPQHF	TRBV2	-	TRBJ1-5	-
TGCGCCAGCCGCACCGGGACAGGGAATCAGCCCCAGCATTTT	CASRTGTGNQPQHF	TRBV5-1	TRBD1	TRBJ1-5	-
TGTGCCAGCAGCTTAGGGGGACTAGCGGGTAAAGAGACCCAGTACTTC	CASSLGGLAGKETQYF	TRBV7-8	TRBD2	TRBJ2-5	-
TGTGCCAGCAGTTTGGGAGGGTCTGGAAACACCATATATTTT	CASSLGGSGNTIYF	TRBV28	-	TRBJ1-3	-
TGTGCCAGCAGCCGTAGAGGCAGGGGGGACACTGAAGCTTTCTTT	CASSRRGRGDTEAFF	TRBV9	TRBD1	TRBJ1-1	-
TGTGCCAAATCAGGGGACACCGGGGAGCTGTTTTTT	CAKSGDTGELFF	TRBV7-9	-	TRBJ2-2	-
TGTGCCAGCAGTGAACGGGATTCAACTAATGAAAAACTGTTTTTT	CASSERDSTNEKLFF	TRBV6-1	-	TRBJ1-4	-
TGTGCCAGCAGCGAGGACAGCGGAAACATTCAGTACTTC	CASSEDSGNIQYF	TRBV7-2	-	TRBJ2-4	-
TGTGCCAGCAGTGACGTCGCTGGGAGGAAGCTGGGGACAGATACGCAGTATTTT	CASSDVAGRKLGTDTQYF	TRBV6-1	-	TRBJ2-3	-
TGTGCCAGCAGTTTATACTGGGCAGGGGGAGCAGATACGCAGTATTTT	CASSLYWAGGADTQYF	TRBV28	TRBD1	TRBJ2-3	-
TGTGCCAGCAAACCCCGAAGGGGACAGGGGGAACCCCTCCACTTT	CASKPRRGQGEPLHF	TRBV2	TRBD1	TRBJ1-6	-
TGTGCCAGCAGGGGTCGGGTCCAAAACACTGAAGCTTTCTTT	CASRGRVQNTEAFF	TRBV6-5	-	TRBJ1-1	-
TGTGCCAGCTCACCATCGATACGGCCCACAGTGGATGAAAAACTGTTTTTT	CASSPSIRPTVDEKLFF	TRBV18	-	TRBJ1-4	-
TGTGCCACTGGGACAGGGGAGACCCAGTACTTC	CATGTGETQYF	TRBV10-3	TRBD1	TRBJ2-5	-